This T cell receptor (beta chain) is drawn from a study of blood T cell repertoires in COVID-19. Which cohort a participant joined came from the clinical history participants gave. The germline V and J ends were trimmed by 7 bases and 11 bases, with 20 bases remaining between them. Germline loops: CDR1 LNHNV, CDR2 YYDKDF (reference sequence). The CDR3 has 14 residues. Some clones are missing from TCRdb's copy, which holds only in-frame ones; the method was immunoSEQ multiplex PCR. In the table there are fewer than 350,000 clones, about nine tenths of which are singletons. This chain joins TRBV15 and TRBJ1-4; D is perhaps TRBD1 (6 bases). What was sequenced was PBMCs or T cells enriched from blood (not recorded which). This receptor was identified in a woman in her thirties or forties with acute COVID-19. The chain's CDR3 is CATKKPARGGKLFF. The CDR3, as DNA: TGTGCCACCAAGAAACCCGCGCGAGGGGGTAAACTGTTTTTT.